These 13 T cell receptor beta chains came from one sample sequenced in a study of blood T cell repertoires in COVID-19 (dated by TCRdb to 2018 to 2020). The library was generated by the immunoSEQ multiplex PCR assay. TCRdb holds this immuneACCESS table with in-frame rearrangements only. Some clones are missing; in checked studies, unresolved V genes explain under half, and the rest has no known cause. The sample includes 150,000 to 200,000 clones, with roughly nine tenths observed a single time. The top ten clonotypes cover 2% to 2.5% of the sample. The source material was PBMCs or T cells enriched from blood (not recorded which). The receptors come from a woman aged 40-49 years with acute COVID-19.

The CDR3 is CASSRGGVYQPQHF. The CDR3 nucleotides are TGTGCCAGCAGCCGAGGGGGCGTGTATCAGCCCCAGCATTTT. The chain combines TRBV6-6 with TRBJ1-5; 7 bases map to TRBD1. J was trimmed by 5 bases and V by 6 bases; bases with no gene match: 7. Germline lookup yields CDR1 MNHNY and CDR2 SVGAGI (reference sequence). This CDR3 has 14 amino acids.

V usage is TRBV4-2 and J usage is TRBJ2-3; TRBD1 is a possible D gene (6 bases). The V and J ends lost 3 bases and 4 bases respectively, with 8 bases between them. Germline V CDR1 and CDR2: LGHNA, YNFKEQ. CDR3 length equals 13 residues. The CDR3 nucleotides read TGTGCCAGCAGCCACAGGGGCTCAGATACGCAGTATTTT. This codes for CASSHRGSDTQYF.

The V call is TRBV18, the J call TRBJ2-1, with 8 bases that match TRBD2. V lost 3 bases, J lost 7 bases, and 11 bases stayed unmatched. The CDR3 length is 16 residues. Germline CDR1 KGHSH, CDR2 LQKENI. In DNA, the CDR3 is TGTGCCAGCTCACCGGTGTGGGCGGGGGGACTAAATGAGCAGTTCTTC. Its translation is CASSPVWAGGLNEQFF.

This clone has only one observation. The CDR3 bases are TGTGCCAGCAGTTCCCCGGGACTAGGACTTTACAATGAGCAGTTCTTC. Translated, it gives CASSSPGLGLYNEQFF. J is TRBJ2-1 and V is TRBV6-2 or TRBV6-3; 8 bases fit TRBD2. The J segment lost 4 bases and the V segment lost 4 bases, leaving 9 bases of the junction unmatched. CDR3 length equals 16 residues. Germline CDR1 reads MNHEY; CDR2 reads SVGEGT.

V gene TRBV5-4 combines with J gene TRBJ1-1, with D possibly matching TRBD1 (5 bases). The germline V and J ends were trimmed by 0 bases and 5 bases, with 11 bases remaining between them. The V gene's germline CDR1 is SGHNT and CDR2 YYREEE (reference sequence). The CDR3 consists of 14 residues. Written as DNA, the CDR3 is TGTGCCAGCAGCTTGGAGGCAGGGAGGACTGAAGCTTTCTTT. Amino acids: CASSLEAGRTEAFF.

The chain has TRBV7-6 and TRBJ1-6; D gene ambiguous. This CDR3 comprises 16 residues. Germline V gene sequence: CDR1 SGHVS, CDR2 FNYEAQ. Trimming took 2 bases from V and 0 from J, leaving 8 bases between them. The CDR3, as DNA: TGTGCCAGCAGCTTACAAATGAGCTCCTATAATTCACCCCTCCACTTT. Its protein product is CASSLQMSSYNSPLHF.

The J gene is TRBJ2-2, the V gene TRBV3-1 (or the pseudogene TRBV3-2); possibly TRBD1 for D (6 bases). The germline CDR1 and CDR2 sequences are LGHDT and YNNKEL (reference sequence). CDR3 length equals 17 residues. V lost 3 bases and J lost 7, with 21 bases in between. The chain's CDR3 is CASSHRRTVGAGGELFF. DNA of the CDR3: TGTGCCAGCAGCCATCGGAGGACGGTGGGGGCTGGCGGGGAGCTGTTTTTT.

V is TRBV7-9 and J is TRBJ1-4; 9 bases map to TRBD1. The CDR3 has 15 amino acids. The junction had 7 bases not matched to a gene; V was cut back by 5 bases and J by 6 bases. CDR1 is SEHNR and CDR2 is FQNEAQ in the germline V gene (reference sequence). The CDR3 is CASSGTGRDDEKLFF. The CDR3 bases are TGTGCCAGCAGCGGGACAGGGCGGGACGATGAAAAACTGTTTTTT.

This clone has a single count. The chain carries TRBV18 and TRBJ2-5, with D possibly being TRBD1 (5 bases). This CDR3 has 15 amino acids. The V end lost 2 bases, the J end lost 5 bases, and 15 bases lay between the germline ends. In germline, CDR1 is KGHSH, CDR2 LQKENI. The CDR3 region is CASSPDSLSGETQYF. CDR3 sequence (DNA): TGTGCCAGCTCACCAGACAGTCTCTCCGGGGAGACCCAGTACTTC.

The chain employs TRBV7-9 and TRBJ1-1; no definite D call. This CDR3 is built from 15 residues. Germline CDR1 is SEHNR and CDR2 is FQNEAQ (reference sequence). V lost 1 base and J 1 base, leaving 10 bases between the germline ends. The CDR3 DNA reads as TGTGCCAGCAGCTTAGTTATTTCAGGGAACACTGAAGCTTTCTTT. It codes for CASSLVISGNTEAFF.

The chain has TRBV7-8 and TRBJ2-7, with TRBD2 as a possible D gene (5 bases). This CDR3 has 12 residues. V lost 3 bases to trimming and J lost 3 bases, with 6 bases between them. Germline values: CDR1 SGHVS, CDR2 FQNEAQ. For the CDR3, the DNA is TGTGCCAGCAGCTTCGCGGGCTACGAGCAGTACTTC. This gives the protein CASSFAGYEQYF.

The chain uses TRBV3-1 (or the pseudogene TRBV3-2) and TRBJ1-1; a possible D gene is TRBD1 (5 bases). From germline, CDR1 is LGHDT and CDR2 YNNKEL (reference sequence). This CDR3 spans 15 amino acids. V was pared by 3 bases and J by 2 bases, with 13 bases between. The CDR3 DNA is TGTGCCAGCAGCCAGTTCGGGGGACCTAACACTGAAGCTTTCTTT. Translation gives CASSQFGGPNTEAFF.

V is TRBV18 and J is TRBJ2-5, with 13 bases aligning to TRBD2. Germline loops: CDR1 KGHSH, CDR2 LQKENI. Trimming removed 3 bases from V and 5 bases from J; junction bases left unmatched: 3. The CDR3 has 15 residues. CDR3 loop: CASSPTSGRPETQYF. The CDR3 region has the DNA TGTGCCAGCTCACCGACTAGCGGGAGGCCGGAGACCCAGTACTTC.